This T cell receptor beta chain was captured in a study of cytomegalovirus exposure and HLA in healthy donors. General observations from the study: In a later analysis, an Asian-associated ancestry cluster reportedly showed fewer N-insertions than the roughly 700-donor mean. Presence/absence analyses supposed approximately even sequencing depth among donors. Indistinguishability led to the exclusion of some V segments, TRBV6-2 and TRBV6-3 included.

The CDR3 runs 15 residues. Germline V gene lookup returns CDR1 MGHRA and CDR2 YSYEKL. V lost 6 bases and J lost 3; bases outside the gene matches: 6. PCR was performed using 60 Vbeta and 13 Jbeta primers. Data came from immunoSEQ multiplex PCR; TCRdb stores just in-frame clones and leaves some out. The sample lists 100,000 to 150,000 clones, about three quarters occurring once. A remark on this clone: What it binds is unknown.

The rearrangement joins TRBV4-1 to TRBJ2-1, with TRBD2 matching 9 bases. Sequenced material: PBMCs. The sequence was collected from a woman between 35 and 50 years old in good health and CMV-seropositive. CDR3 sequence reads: CASRAGGQLYNEQFF. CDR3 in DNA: TGCGCCAGCAGAGCGGGAGGCCAACTCTACAATGAGCAGTTCTTC.